The entry below gives a single T cell receptor beta chain sequence along with its context. Compared with the rest of its sample, this clone is medium-sized (0.01 to 0.1%). The antigen it binds to is not known. No clone much larger than this one lies a single base away; base qualities are absent. This sample is drawn from a study of blood T cell repertoires in COVID-19 (dated by TCRdb to the early 2020s). Broadly, across the study: Collaborator samples came from the United States, Italy and Spain and covered acute and convalescent phases of COVID-19. The prospective study material was composed of cDNA or gDNA derived from T cells, B-cell-depleted T cells, or PBMCs. Deeply sampled blood TCRbeta repertoires from subjects exposed to, actively infected with, or recovered from COVID-19 were included in the dataset. The repertoires were released in a freely available public database meant as a resource for research on the immune response to SARS-CoV-2. The samples were drawn from two sources: the first 160 participants of the ongoing ImmuneRACE study, and fewer than 1,500 subjects contributed by 6 global collaborators. A de-identified subject ID, COVID-19 status, age in years and sex were almost always included in the sample metadata. Where available, HLA class I and class II types were obtained from metadata supplied by the sample provider rather than from assay-based typing. Study-wide findings and limitations: Clinical and demographic metadata were provided uncurated, with the amount varying by source and participant.

As encoded in the germline V gene, CDR1 is SGHRS while CDR2 is YFSETQ. The CDR3 measures 17 amino acids from cysteine to phenylalanine. The CDR3 DNA has 51 bases and is translated from base 1. Trimming costs V 6 bases and J 1 base, and their ends lie 22 bases apart. TCRbeta CDR3 regions were amplified from genomic DNA using the immunoSEQ Assay, a bias-controlled multiplex PCR. Turning to the authors' computational methods: The number of nucleated cells in each sample was estimated from the amplification of reference gene primers within the assay. Sequence reads were collapsed and filtered to measure the absolute abundance of every unique TCRbeta CDR3 rearrangement. Productive Simpson clonality was computed per sample as the square root of Simpson's diversity index over productive rearrangements. This immuneACCESS table, as held by TCRdb, lists in-frame sequences with V and J called but not all clones. Of the missing ones, under half trace to an unresolved V gene in checked studies; the others have no known cause. The V and J calls and clone size were taken over from that table, and D and trimming were inferred from the DNA. This sample comprises about 500,000 clones, about 89% of them detected only once. Roughly 7.3% of the sample is taken by the ten largest.

At one collaborating source in Seattle, patients were enrolled during active infection and were followed longitudinally through the course of disease. The collaborating institutions used their own protocols to collect whole blood in K2EDTA tubes. For TCRbeta analysis, collaborators shipped samples in one of three forms: frozen whole blood, isolated PBMCs, or DNA extracted from either of those sample types. The sequenced material came from peripheral blood. The chain is encoded by TRBV5-1 joined to TRBJ1-1, with the identity of the D gene unclear. The TCR originated in a woman between 45 and 65 years old with COVID-19, enrolled during active disease. The CDR3 loop reads CASTDSTGWVANTEAFF. DNA sequence: TGCGCCAGCACCGATTCGACGGGGTGGGTGGCGAACACTGAAGCTTTCTTT.